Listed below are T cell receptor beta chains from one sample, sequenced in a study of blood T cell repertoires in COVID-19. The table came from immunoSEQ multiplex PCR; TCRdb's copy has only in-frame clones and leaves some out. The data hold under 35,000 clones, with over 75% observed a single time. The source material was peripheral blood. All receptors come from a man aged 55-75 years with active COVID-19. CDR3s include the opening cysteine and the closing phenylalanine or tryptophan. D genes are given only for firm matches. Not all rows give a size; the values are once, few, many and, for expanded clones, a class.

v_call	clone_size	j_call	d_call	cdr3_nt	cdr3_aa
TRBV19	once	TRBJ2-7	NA	TGTGCCAGTAGTATAGCCCTGACAGTGATGTACGAGCAGTACTTC	CASSIALTVMYEQYF
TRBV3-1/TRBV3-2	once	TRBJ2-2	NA	TGTGCCAGCGGGGGCCTTGCCCCCGGGGAGCTGTTTTTT	CASGGLAPGELFF
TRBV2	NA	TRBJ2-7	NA	TGTGCCAGCAGCAAAGGGAGTACCTACGAGCAGTACTTC	CASSKGSTYEQYF
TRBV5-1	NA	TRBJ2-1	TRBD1	TGCGCCAGCAGCTTGGGGACAGGGGACGTGTGGAATGAGCAGTTCTTC	CASSLGTGDVWNEQFF
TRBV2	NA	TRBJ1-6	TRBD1	TGTGCCAGCAGCGGGACAGGGGCAAGCTCCTATAATTCACCCCTCCACTTT	CASSGTGASSYNSPLHF
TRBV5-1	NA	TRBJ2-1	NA	TGCGCCAGCAGCGTAAGGGAGAGAAATGAGCAGTTCTTC	CASSVRERNEQFF
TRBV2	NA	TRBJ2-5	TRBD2	TGTGCCAGCACGGGGGGAGAGACCCAGTACTTC	CASTGGETQYF
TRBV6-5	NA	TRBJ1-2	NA	TGTGCCAGCAGTTACTCCAAGGGGAAGGACTATGGCTACACCTTC	CASSYSKGKDYGYTF
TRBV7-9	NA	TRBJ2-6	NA	TGTGCCAGCAGTAGTGGCCCCGAGTACGGAGGCTTGATGGCCAACGTCCTGACTTTC	CASSSGPEYGGLMANVLTF
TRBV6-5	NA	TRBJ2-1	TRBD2	TGTGCCAGCAGCCCAGCGGGAGAATCCTACAATGAGCAGTTCTTC	CASSPAGESYNEQFF
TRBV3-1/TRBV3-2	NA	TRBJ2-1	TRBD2	TGTGCCAGCAGCCAAGATCTTAGCGGGGGCTCCTACAATGAGCAGTTCTTC	CASSQDLSGGSYNEQFF
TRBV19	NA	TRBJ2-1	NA	TGTGCCAGTAGTATACAAGGGGGTGCCTACAATGAGCAGTTCTTC	CASSIQGGAYNEQFF
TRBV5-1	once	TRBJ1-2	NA	TGCGCCAGCAGCTTGATGGCGGATTCTAACTATGGCTACACCTTC	CASSLMADSNYGYTF
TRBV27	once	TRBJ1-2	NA	TGTGCCAGCAGTCCTACAGTGGGCGGCTACACCTTC	CASSPTVGGYTF
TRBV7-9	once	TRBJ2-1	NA	TGTGCCAGCAGCCCGTCGGGGAGATGGAATGAGCAGTTCTTC	CASSPSGRWNEQFF
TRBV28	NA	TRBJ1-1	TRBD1	TGTGCCAGCAGTCGTTCGACAGGGATCGTCACTGAAGCTTTCTTT	CASSRSTGIVTEAFF
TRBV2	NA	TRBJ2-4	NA	TGTGCCAGCTGTGAGACGGGGGTGTGGGATCAGTACTTC	CASCETGVWDQYF